This T cell receptor (beta chain) was documented in a study of control samples from healthy donors and cancer patients. Assay used: immunoSEQ multiplex PCR; TCRdb lists only in-frame clones, some missing. The profile shows 150,000 to 200,000 clones, roughly 89% of them singletons. This clonotype was obtained from a man under 40 in good health. The source material was blood.

The CDR3 DNA reads TGTGCCAGCAGTTTGAGGGAAAAACTGTTTTTT. Protein: CASSLREKLFF. The chain recombines TRBV28 with TRBJ1-4; D uncertain. Germline V gives CDR1 MDHEN, CDR2 SYDVKM. CDR3 size: 11 residues. V shed 3 bases and J shed 8 bases, with 4 bases lying between them.